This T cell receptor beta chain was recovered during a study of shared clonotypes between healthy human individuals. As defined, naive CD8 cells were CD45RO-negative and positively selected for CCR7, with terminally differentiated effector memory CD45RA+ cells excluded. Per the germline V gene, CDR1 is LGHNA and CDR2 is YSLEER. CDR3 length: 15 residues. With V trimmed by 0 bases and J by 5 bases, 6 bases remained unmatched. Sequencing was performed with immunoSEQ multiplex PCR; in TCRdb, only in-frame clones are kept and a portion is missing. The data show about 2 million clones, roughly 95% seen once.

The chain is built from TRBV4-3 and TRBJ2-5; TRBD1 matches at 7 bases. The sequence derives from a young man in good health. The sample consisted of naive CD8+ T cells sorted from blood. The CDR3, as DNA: TGCGCCAGCAGCCAAGATCTGGACAGGTTGGAGACCCAGTACTTC. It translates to CASSQDLDRLETQYF.